This T cell receptor beta chain comes out of a study of CD8 T cells in Susac syndrome (dated by TCRdb to about 2019). Regarding the complete study: The study used repertoire sequencing to test whether antigen drove CD8+ T cell activation and differentiation in Susac syndrome.

Broader findings and caveats from the paper: The number of individuals in the TCR sequencing and HLA analysis was recognized as being relatively small.

About this clonotype: No antigen is known for it. No base quality values were provided; no much bigger clone lies one nucleotide off.

The CDR3, cysteine through phenylalanine, is 16 amino acids long. Solely the CDR3 DNA is kept, with 48 bases framed from the first base. V and J lose 4 bases and 0 bases, and a span of 15 bases separates them. In the germline V gene, CDR1 corresponds to MDHEN and CDR2 to SYDVKM. RNA was extracted using the RNeasy kit, and roughly 0.5 to 1 microgram was reverse transcribed with random hexamers. TCR beta CDR3 regions were amplified with the immunoSEQ multiplex PCR assay covering 54 Vbeta and 13 Jbeta segments. PCR amplification bias was corrected using a synthetic template baseline for primer optimization and computational correction. The study's processing was this. Reads were annotated to V, D and J genes according to IMGT and were analyzed with immunoSEQ Analyzer, with only productive sequences retained. To calculate clonality, Shannon entropy was normalized by log2 of the number of productive unique sequences and then subtracted from one. Public and private clones were assessed among the 100 most prevalent clones of each patient and control. A clone was defined as Susac-specific if it was absent from the healthy and MS cohorts, from some 1,100 published viral clones and from other ImmuneACCESS disease sequences. TCRdb handled the public reads itself, with Q25 trimming in fastp and clone calling in MiXCR, and kept productive beta chains. For every CDR3 protein sequence, its rows merge into one entry that carries the most common genes and DNA. These V and J calls originate from TCRdb's pipeline instead of the authors' own analysis. The sample table lists approximately 150,000 distinct CDR3 sequences, roughly 94% of them with a count of one. The ten most abundant clones make up approximately 0.09% of the sample.

High-throughput TCR beta sequencing profiled peripheral blood CD8+ and CD4+ T cells from healthy donors, Susac syndrome patients and multiple sclerosis patients. Healthy donors were age- and sex-matched controls. CD8+ TEMRA cells were enriched by FACS, while bulk CD8+ and CD4+ T cells were purified by magnetic negative isolation. Blood was collected in EDTA tubes and processed within 24 hours, with PBMCs isolated through density gradient centrifugation. PBMCs intended for TCR sequencing were frozen in liquid nitrogen and were later thawed in a 37 degrees C water bath. Purity of sorted or isolated CD4+, CD8+ and CD8+ TEMRA cells was at least 90%.

The sequenced sample consisted of CD4+ T cells from PBMCs. Rearrangement joined TRBV28 to TRBJ1-1; no confident D gene assignment can be made. The receptor was isolated from a human donor in good health. The sequence in DNA is TGTGCCAGCAGTTCACCCCGCCAGCCCATGAACACTGAAGCTTTCTTT. It specifies CASSSPRQPMNTEAFF.